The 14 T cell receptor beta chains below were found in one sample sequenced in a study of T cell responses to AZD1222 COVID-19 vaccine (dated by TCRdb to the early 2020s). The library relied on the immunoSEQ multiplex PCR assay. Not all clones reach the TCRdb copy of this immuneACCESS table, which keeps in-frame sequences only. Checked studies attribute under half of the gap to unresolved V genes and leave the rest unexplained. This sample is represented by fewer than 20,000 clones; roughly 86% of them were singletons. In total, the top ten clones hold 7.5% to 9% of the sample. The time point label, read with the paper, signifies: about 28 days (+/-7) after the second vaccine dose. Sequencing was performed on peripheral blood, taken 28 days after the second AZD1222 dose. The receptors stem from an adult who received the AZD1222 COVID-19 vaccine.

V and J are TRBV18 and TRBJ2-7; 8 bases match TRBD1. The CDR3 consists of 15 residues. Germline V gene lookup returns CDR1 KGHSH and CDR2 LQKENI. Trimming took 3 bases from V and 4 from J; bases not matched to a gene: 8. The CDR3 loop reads CASSPRGTGSYEQYF. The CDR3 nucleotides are TGTGCCAGCTCACCGAGGGGGACAGGCTCGTACGAGCAGTACTTC.

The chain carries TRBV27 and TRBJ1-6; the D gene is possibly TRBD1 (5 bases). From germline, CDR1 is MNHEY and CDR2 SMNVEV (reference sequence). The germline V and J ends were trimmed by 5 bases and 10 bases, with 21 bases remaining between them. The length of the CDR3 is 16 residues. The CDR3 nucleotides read TGTGCCAGCAGTAGGCGGCCCAGGGAAGCAAGGTCACCCCTCCACTTT. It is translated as CASSRRPREARSPLHF.

Here the CDR3 DNA reads TGTGCCAGCAGTTCGGCAGGGGGATTAAACGGGGAGCTGTTTTTT. Translating it yields CASSSAGGLNGELFF. This chain connects TRBV28 to TRBJ2-2; 7 bases are a match to TRBD1. CDR3 length: 15 amino acids. The germline V gene has CDR1 MDHEN and CDR2 SYDVKM. With V trimmed by 4 bases and J by 7 bases, 9 bases remained unmatched.

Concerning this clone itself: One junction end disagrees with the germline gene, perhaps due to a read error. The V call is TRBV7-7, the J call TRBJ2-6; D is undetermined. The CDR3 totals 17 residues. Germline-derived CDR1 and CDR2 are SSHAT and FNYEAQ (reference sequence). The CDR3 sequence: CASSPILGSSGANVLTF. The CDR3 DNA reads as TGTGCTAGCAGTCCAATATTAGGAAGCTCTGGGGCCAACGTCCTGACTTTC.

CDR3 residues: CASSRGLGSQETQYF. The CDR3 region has the DNA TGTGCCAGCAGCCGTGGACTAGGATCGCAAGAGACCCAGTACTTC. This chain joins TRBV14 and TRBJ2-5; 7 bases match TRBD2. The CDR3 totals 15 residues. Germline V gene data show CDR1 as SGHDN and CDR2 as FVKESK. J was trimmed by 2 bases and V by 4 bases; bases with no gene match: 7.

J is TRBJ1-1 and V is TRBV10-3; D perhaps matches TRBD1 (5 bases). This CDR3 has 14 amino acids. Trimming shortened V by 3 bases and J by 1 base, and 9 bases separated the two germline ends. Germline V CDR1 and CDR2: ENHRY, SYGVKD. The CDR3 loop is CAISEQEQNTEAFF. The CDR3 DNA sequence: TGTGCCATCAGTGAACAGGAACAGAACACTGAAGCTTTCTTT.

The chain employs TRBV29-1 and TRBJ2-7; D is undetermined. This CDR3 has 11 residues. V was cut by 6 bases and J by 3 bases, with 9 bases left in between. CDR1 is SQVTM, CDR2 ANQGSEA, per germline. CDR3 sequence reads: CSVTENYEQYF. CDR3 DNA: TGCAGCGTAACGGAGAACTACGAGCAGTACTTC.

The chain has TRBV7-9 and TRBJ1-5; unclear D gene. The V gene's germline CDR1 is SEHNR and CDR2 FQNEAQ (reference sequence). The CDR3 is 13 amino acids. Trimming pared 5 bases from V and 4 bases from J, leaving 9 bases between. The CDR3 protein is CASSRQENQPQHF. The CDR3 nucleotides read TGTGCCAGCAGCCGCCAAGAAAATCAGCCCCAGCATTTT.

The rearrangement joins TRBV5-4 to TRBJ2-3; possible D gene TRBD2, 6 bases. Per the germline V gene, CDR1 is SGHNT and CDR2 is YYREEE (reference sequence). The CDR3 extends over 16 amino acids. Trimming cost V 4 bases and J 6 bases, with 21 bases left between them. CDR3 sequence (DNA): TGTGCCAGCAGCGCGGGGAGACAGAACCCCCAGGATACGCAGTATTTT. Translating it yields CASSAGRQNPQDTQYF.

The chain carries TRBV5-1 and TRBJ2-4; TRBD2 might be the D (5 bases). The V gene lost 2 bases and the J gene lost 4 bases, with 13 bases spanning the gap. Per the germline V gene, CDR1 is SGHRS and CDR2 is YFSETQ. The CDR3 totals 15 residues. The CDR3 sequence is CASSFFGLKKNIQYF. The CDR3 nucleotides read TGCGCCAGCAGCTTTTTCGGACTCAAAAAAAACATTCAGTACTTC.

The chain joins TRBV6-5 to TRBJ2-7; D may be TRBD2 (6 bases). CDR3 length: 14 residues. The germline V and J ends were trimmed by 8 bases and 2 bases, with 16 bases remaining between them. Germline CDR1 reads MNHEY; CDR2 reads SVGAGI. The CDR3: CASRGTLGTYEQYF. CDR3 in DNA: TGTGCCAGCCGGGGGACTCTTGGAACCTACGAGCAGTACTTC.

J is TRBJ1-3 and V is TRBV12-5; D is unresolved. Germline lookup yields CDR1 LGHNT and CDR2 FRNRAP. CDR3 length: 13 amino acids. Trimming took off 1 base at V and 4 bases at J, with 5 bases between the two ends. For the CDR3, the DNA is TGTGCTAGTGGTTTGGGAGGCGGAAACACCATATATTTT. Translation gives CASGLGGGNTIYF.

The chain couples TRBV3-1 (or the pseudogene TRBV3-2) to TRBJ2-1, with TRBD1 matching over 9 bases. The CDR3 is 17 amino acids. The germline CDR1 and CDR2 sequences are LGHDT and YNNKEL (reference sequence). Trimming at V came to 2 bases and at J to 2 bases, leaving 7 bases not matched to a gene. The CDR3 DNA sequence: TGTGCCAGCAGCCAAACAGGGGGCGCGGGAACCTACAATGAGCAGTTCTTC. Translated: CASSQTGGAGTYNEQFF.

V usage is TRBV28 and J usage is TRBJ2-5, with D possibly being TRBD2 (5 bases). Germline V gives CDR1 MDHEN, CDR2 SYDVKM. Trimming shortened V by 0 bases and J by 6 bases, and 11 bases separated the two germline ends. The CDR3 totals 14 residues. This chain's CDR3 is CASSLWGGLKTQYF. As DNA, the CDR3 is TGTGCCAGCAGTTTATGGGGCGGGTTGAAGACCCAGTACTTC.